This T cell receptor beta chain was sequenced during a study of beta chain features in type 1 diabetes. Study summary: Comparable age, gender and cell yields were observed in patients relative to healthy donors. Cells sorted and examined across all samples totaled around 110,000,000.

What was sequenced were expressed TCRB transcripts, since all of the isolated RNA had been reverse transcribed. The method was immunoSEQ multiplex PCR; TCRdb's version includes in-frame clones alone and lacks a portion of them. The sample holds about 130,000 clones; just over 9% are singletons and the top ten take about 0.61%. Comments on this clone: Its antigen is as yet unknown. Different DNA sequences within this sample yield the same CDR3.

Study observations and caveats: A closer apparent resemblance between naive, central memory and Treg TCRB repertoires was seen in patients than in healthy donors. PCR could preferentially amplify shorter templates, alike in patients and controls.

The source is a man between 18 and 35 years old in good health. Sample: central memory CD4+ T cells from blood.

The CDR3 here is CASSLTAGANVLTF. CDR3 DNA: TGTGCCAGCAGCTTGACAGCTGGGGCCAACGTCCTGACTTTC. The chain recombines TRBV7-3 with TRBJ2-6; D might be TRBD1 (5 bases). From germline, CDR1 is SGHTA and CDR2 FQGTGA. The CDR3 is 14 residues long. Trimming shortened V by 3 bases and J by 2 bases, and 5 bases separated the two germline ends.